The sequence of this T cell receptor beta chain was determined in a study of blood T cell repertoires in COVID-19. The CDR3 runs 13 residues. Trimming took 6 bases from V and 12 from J; bases not matched to a gene: 11. This clone was recorded only once. Assay used: immunoSEQ multiplex PCR; TCRdb lists only in-frame clones, some missing. The sample has 150,000 to 200,000 clones, under 85% seen once. The specimen sequenced was peripheral blood. The chain links TRBV12-3 or TRBV12-4 to TRBJ1-2; 9 nucleotides match TRBD1. The clonotype comes from an elderly woman with acute or convalescent COVID-19. CDR3 nucleotides: TGTGCCAGCAGACGGACAGGGGCCCTTCCCCACACCTTC. Its translation: CASRRTGALPHTF.